One sample yielded the 23 T cell receptor beta chains listed below, sequenced in a study of blood T cell repertoires in COVID-19. Generated by immunoSEQ multiplex PCR, the TCRdb table keeps only in-frame clones and is missing some. The sample shows about 250,000 clones, about 83% of them seen only once. Source material: peripheral blood. Receptor source: a man in his forties with active or convalescent COVID-19.

The chain combines TRBV4-1 with TRBJ2-5, with 9 nucleotides matching TRBD2. The CDR3 spans 14 residues. Looked up from germline, CDR1 is MGHRA and CDR2 is YSYEKL. After removal of 6 bases from V and 1 base from J, the junction contained 3 bases not matched to a gene. CDR3 sequence reads: CASSKRGVQETQYF. The CDR3, as DNA: TGCGCCAGCAGTAAGCGGGGGGTCCAAGAGACCCAGTACTTC.

This chain connects TRBV2 to TRBJ1-3; perhaps TRBD1 as D (6 bases). Germline V gene lookup returns CDR1 SNHLY and CDR2 FYNNEI. V dropped 2 bases and J dropped 9 bases, with 11 bases sitting between them. CDR3 length: 13 amino acids. The CDR3 DNA follows: TGTGCCAGCAGTGAACAGGGGACCGGCACCATATATTTT. This gives the protein CASSEQGTGTIYF. Drawing the rest from reference TRBV2 and TRBJ1-3, the complete variable domain is EPEVTQTPSHQVTQMGQEVILRCVPISNHLYFYWYRQILGQKVEFLVSFYNNEISEKSEIFDDQFSVERPDGSNFTLKIRSTKLEDSAMYFCASSEQGTGTIYFGEGSWLTVV.

The CDR3 DNA reads as TGTGCCACCAGCAGGAGAGACCAGGGTCGTGGCTACACCTTC. Translating it yields CATSRRDQGRGYTF. The chain is built from TRBV15 and TRBJ1-2; weak D call: TRBD1 (5 bases). Trimming stripped 3 bases from V and 7 bases from J, with 15 bases between. Germline-derived CDR1 and CDR2 are LNHNV and YYDKDF (reference sequence). This CDR3 has 14 amino acids. The variable domain in full, completed from reference TRBV15 and TRBJ1-2, reads DAMVIQNPRYQVTQFGKPVTLSCSQTLNHNVMYWYQQKSSQAPKLLFHYYDKDFNNEADTPDNFQSRRPNTSFCFLDIRSPGLGDTAMYLCATSRRDQGRGYTFGSGTRLTVV.

This clone was seen only a few times. The CDR3 bases are TGCGCCAGCAGCACCATGACAGGGGCCCTCACTGAAGCTTTCTTT. Translation gives CASSTMTGALTEAFF. The chain has TRBV5-1 and TRBJ1-1; 8 nucleotides line up with TRBD1. J gave up 4 bases and V 4 bases, and 9 bases lay outside the gene matches. Per the germline V gene, CDR1 is SGHRS and CDR2 is YFSETQ. This CDR3 comprises 15 residues.

This clone was seen only once. The chain combines TRBV4-1 with TRBJ1-5, with unresolved D. CDR3 length equals 13 residues. Trimming shortened V by 3 bases and J by 5 bases, and 8 bases separated the two germline ends. Germline CDR1 is MGHRA and CDR2 is YSYEKL. CDR3 in amino acids: CASSQAPYQPQHF. The CDR3 coding sequence is TGCGCCAGCAGCCAGGCACCTTATCAGCCCCAGCATTTT.

The chain employs TRBV7-9 and TRBJ1-5; D call uncertain. The CDR3 contains 16 residues. V was shortened by 1 base and J by 0 bases, with 10 bases between the two germline ends. Per germline, CDR1 SEHNR and CDR2 FQNEAQ (reference sequence). The CDR3 DNA sequence: TGTGCCAGCAGCTTAGAGGCGGGCTATAGCAATCAGCCCCAGCATTTT. As protein: CASSLEAGYSNQPQHF.

This clone appeared many times. The rearrangement links TRBV11-2 to TRBJ2-1; TRBD1 agrees at 7 bases. From germline, CDR1 is SGHAT and CDR2 FQNNGV. After removal of 1 base from V and 7 bases from J, the junction contained 10 bases not matched to a gene. The CDR3 consists of 16 residues. CDR3 residues: CASSLGPRQGRNEQFF. The CDR3 bases are TGTGCCAGCAGCTTAGGTCCGAGACAGGGTCGGAATGAGCAGTTCTTC.

V and J are TRBV6-5 and TRBJ2-7; weak D call: TRBD1 (6 bases). Per germline, CDR1 MNHEY and CDR2 SVGAGI. The V and J ends lost 7 bases and 6 bases respectively, with 19 bases between them. CDR3 length: 14 residues. The CDR3 reads CASNVGQGISEQYF. CDR3 nucleotide sequence: TGTGCCAGCAATGTGGGGCAGGGGATTTCCGAGCAGTACTTC.

The chain links TRBV11-3 to TRBJ2-7, with 12 nucleotides matching TRBD2. This CDR3 comprises 16 residues. Trimming at V came to 0 bases and at J to 4 bases, leaving 4 bases not matched to a gene. Germline V gene lookup returns CDR1 SGHNT and CDR2 YENEEA. The CDR3 DNA reads TGTGCCAGCAGCTTAGATTCGGGGACTAGCGGGTACGAGCAGTACTTC. Its translation is CASSLDSGTSGYEQYF.

The V and J genes are TRBV7-3 and TRBJ2-3; 8 bases fit TRBD2. The V segment lost 5 bases and the J segment 1 base; nucleotides outside the gene matches: 11. Germline CDR1 is SGHTA and CDR2 is FQGTGA. The CDR3 runs to 17 residues. The CDR3 here is CASSPGSGRGGTDTQYF. For the CDR3, the DNA is TGTGCCAGCAGCCCTGGAAGCGGGAGAGGTGGCACAGATACGCAGTATTTT.

The rearrangement joins TRBV19 to TRBJ1-4, with a tentative D call TRBD1 (5 bases). V was shortened by 1 base and J by 7 bases, with 10 bases between the two germline ends. Germline V CDR1 and CDR2: LNHDA, SQIVND (reference sequence). This CDR3 contains 14 residues. The CDR3 region is CASSIGQGSEKLFF. In DNA, the CDR3 is TGTGCCAGTAGTATAGGGCAGGGAAGTGAAAAACTGTTTTTT.

The V and J genes are TRBV24-1 and TRBJ1-5; possible D gene TRBD1, 6 bases. CDR3 length equals 15 residues. Per the germline V gene, CDR1 is KGHDR and CDR2 is SFDVKD. The V and J ends lost 4 bases and 5 bases respectively, with 14 bases between them. As DNA, the CDR3 is TGTGCCACCAGTGACCTAGGACAGCCGGATCAGCCCCAGCATTTT. This translates into CATSDLGQPDQPQHF.

V is TRBV4-3 and J is TRBJ2-3, with 8 bases aligning to TRBD2. The J segment lost 6 bases and the V segment lost 4 bases, leaving 6 bases of the junction unmatched. Germline CDR1 reads LGHNA; CDR2 reads YSLEER. This CDR3 region has 14 residues. The CDR3: CASSLGPGGDTQYF. The CDR3 region has the DNA TGCGCCAGCAGCCTCGGGCCGGGGGGGGATACGCAGTATTTT.

The chain has TRBV30 and TRBJ2-7; 8 bases match TRBD1. The CDR3 runs to 15 residues. The germline V gene encodes CDR1 GTSNPN and CDR2 SVGIG (reference sequence). V lost 6 bases to trimming and J lost 0 bases; unmatched junction nucleotides: 10. The CDR3 spells CACYGGTGLSYEQYF. CDR3 nucleotides: TGTGCCTGTTATGGCGGGACAGGCCTCTCCTACGAGCAGTACTTC.

The chain links TRBV4-1 to TRBJ2-1; 8 positions agree with TRBD2. Trimming at V came to 1 base and at J to 6 bases, leaving 11 bases not matched to a gene. The CDR3 runs 17 residues. Germline assignment: CDR1 MGHRA and CDR2 YSYEKL. In DNA form, the CDR3 reads TGCGCCAGCAGCCAAGTTCAAGCGGGGGCCGGGGTCAATGAGCAGTTCTTC. It yields the protein CASSQVQAGAGVNEQFF.

This clone was seen only a few times. This sequence joins TRBV11-2 and TRBJ1-2, with D tentatively TRBD1 (5 bases). Deletions cut 6 bases from V and 5 bases from J, with 25 bases between. CDR1 is SGHAT, CDR2 FQNNGV, per germline. This CDR3 contains 17 residues. The CDR3 here is CASRQVSGNPGGYGYTF. For the CDR3, the DNA is TGTGCCAGCAGACAGGTTTCAGGGAATCCCGGGGGGTATGGCTACACCTTC.

V is TRBV12-3 or TRBV12-4 and J is TRBJ1-2, with a tentative D call TRBD1 (5 bases). V dropped 6 bases and J dropped 4 bases, with 12 bases sitting between them. The CDR3 has 13 residues. The CDR3: CASRRDRLYGYTF. The DNA of the CDR3 is TGTGCCAGCAGGCGGGACCGACTCTATGGCTACACCTTC.

Regarding this clone: Other DNA sequences in the same sample also yield this CDR3. The chain uses TRBV7-3 and TRBJ2-7, with D maybe TRBD2 (6 bases). Germline V gene sequence: CDR1 SGHTA, CDR2 FQGTGA. V was pared by 6 bases and J by 3 bases, with 12 bases between. The length of the CDR3 is 13 residues. This CDR3 is CASSLGTGYEQYF. The CDR3 DNA is TGTGCCAGCAGTTTAGGGACTGGCTACGAGCAGTACTTC.

This clone was observed a few times. V gene TRBV29-1 combines with J gene TRBJ1-4, with a weak D call TRBD1 (5 bases). The germline V and J ends were trimmed by 3 bases and 8 bases, with 13 bases remaining between them. The CDR3 consists of 13 residues. Germline CDR1 SQVTM, CDR2 ANQGSEA. The DNA for the CDR3 is TGCAGCGTTGATGGGGGGGGTAAGGAAAAACTGTTTTTT. This encodes CSVDGGGKEKLFF.

This clone was detected only once. The chain has TRBV2 and TRBJ2-3; 11 positions agree with TRBD1. The J segment lost 1 base and the V segment lost 6 bases, leaving 3 bases of the junction unmatched. Per the germline V gene, CDR1 is SNHLY and CDR2 is FYNNEI. CDR3 length equals 15 residues. CDR3 region: CASSMDRGRTDTQYF. The CDR3 DNA is TGTGCCAGCAGCATGGACAGGGGGCGCACAGATACGCAGTATTTT. The whole variable domain, filled in from reference TRBV2 and TRBJ2-3, reads EPEVTQTPSHQVTQMGQEVILRCVPISNHLYFYWYRQILGQKVEFLVSFYNNEISEKSEIFDDQFSVERPDGSNFTLKIRSTKLEDSAMYFCASSMDRGRTDTQYFGPGTRLTVL.

This chain's CDR3 is CASSEAASGVNTQYF. As DNA, the CDR3 is TGTGCCAGCAGTGAAGCTGCTAGCGGGGTGAATACGCAGTATTTT. The V gene is TRBV6-1, the J gene TRBJ2-3, with 9 bases fitting TRBD2. The CDR3 covers 15 residues. The germline V gene has CDR1 MNHNS and CDR2 SASEGT. V was clipped by 0 bases and J by 7 bases; unmatched bases: 5.

In nucleotides, the CDR3 is TGTGCCAGCAGCCTCTTTGGCCAGTCGCACTCTGGGGCCAACGTCCTGACTTTC. Amino acid sequence: CASSLFGQSHSGANVLTF. This chain connects TRBV27 to TRBJ2-6; no firm D call. Trimming took 6 bases from V and 0 from J, leaving 18 bases between them. CDR1 and CDR2 from the germline V gene are MNHEY and SMNVEV (reference sequence). This CDR3 comprises 18 residues. The entire variable domain, with the rest obtained from reference TRBV27 and TRBJ2-6, is as follows: EAQVTQNPRYLITVTGKKLTVTCSQNMNHEYMSWYRQDPGLGLRQIYYSMNVEVTDKGDVPEGYKVSRKEKRNFPLILESPSPNQTSLYFCASSLFGQSHSGANVLTFGAGSRLTVL.

CDR3 DNA sequence: TGTGCCAGCAGTGAAGACTTGGGACAGAACACTGAAGCTTTCTTT. Translation: CASSEDLGQNTEAFF. The chain has TRBV6-1 and TRBJ1-1; D perhaps matches TRBD1 (6 bases). The CDR3 runs 15 residues. Germline values: CDR1 MNHNS, CDR2 SASEGT. The V end was cut by 1 base, the J end by 1 base, with 10 bases between.